A selection of T cell receptor beta chains follows, all from one sample in a study of post-analysis software for immune sequencing data. Using its own MiXCR run on the PCR reads, TCRdb lists one record per CDR3 protein. The table records 700,000 to 900,000 distinct CDR3 sequences, around 42% of them present only once. The source material was blood. These receptor sequences come from a girl aged 10 to 17 with multiple sclerosis. Both conserved end residues are part of each CDR3. A D gene is named only where the DNA matches it firmly. The size field is filled for only some rows; it gives once, few, many or a size class.

V gene	J gene	clone size	D gene	CDR3 protein	CDR3 DNA
TRBV14	TRBJ2-1	NA	TRBD1	CASSQGQGAFNEQFF	TGTGCCAGCAGCCAAGGACAGGGGGCCTTCAATGAGCAGTTCTTC
TRBV24-1	TRBJ2-3	NA	TRBD2	CATSDGLAGRHTQYF	TGTGCCACCAGTGATGGGCTAGCGGGACGGCATACGCAGTATTTT
TRBV5-5	TRBJ2-3	few	TRBD2	CASSLRRGSTDTQYF	TGTGCCAGCAGCTTGAGGCGGGGGAGCACAGATACGCAGTATTTT
TRBV12-3/TRBV12-4	TRBJ1-2	NA	NA	CASKPGPWTGYGYTF	TGTGCCAGCAAACCGGGACCTTGGACGGGGTATGGCTACACCTTC
TRBV4-3	TRBJ2-3	NA	NA	CASSQGSLSTDTQYF	TGCGCCAGCAGCCAAGGCTCGTTGTCCACAGATACGCAGTATTTT
TRBV10-3	TRBJ2-1	NA	NA	CAISEGNEQFF	TGTGCCATCAGTGAGGGCAATGAGCAGTTCTTC
TRBV3-1	TRBJ2-1	NA	NA	CASSQDSGEHRHNEQFF	TGTGCCAGCAGCCAAGATTCCGGGGAACACAGGCACAATGAGCAGTTCTTC
TRBV2	TRBJ2-5	NA	TRBD1	CASRGTGAGEQYF	TGTGCCAGCAGAGGGACAGGGGCGGGAGAGCAGTACTTC
TRBV7-2	TRBJ2-3	NA	TRBD2	CASSPIPGLAGFSTDTQYF	TGTGCCAGCAGCCCGATCCCGGGACTAGCGGGATTTAGCACAGATACGCAGTATTTT
TRBV9	TRBJ2-3	NA	TRBD2	CASSPPERERGDTQYF	TGTGCCAGCAGCCCCCCGGAGCGGGAGCGAGGAGATACGCAGTATTTT
TRBV12-3/TRBV12-4	TRBJ2-5	NA	NA	CAIGGEGLGETQYF	TGTGCCATCGGGGGTGAGGGACTCGGGGAGACCCAGTACTTC
TRBV3-1	TRBJ2-5	NA	TRBD2	CASSQDMPGGPQETQYF	TGTGCCAGCAGCCAAGATATGCCGGGAGGGCCACAAGAGACCCAGTACTTC
TRBV2	TRBJ2-6	NA	NA	CASSTDRSSGANVLTF	TGTGCCAGCAGTACCGACAGATCCTCTGGGGCCAACGTCCTGACTTTC
TRBV29-1	TRBJ2-7	few	NA	CSVVKAGSYEQYF	TGCAGCGTTGTGAAGGCAGGGAGCTACGAGCAGTACTTC
TRBV10-3	TRBJ2-1	few	TRBD1	CAISRQGSRNEQFF	TGTGCCATCAGTCGACAGGGGTCAAGGAATGAGCAGTTCTTC
TRBV7-3	TRBJ2-2	NA	TRBD2	CASSPLGGLAANTGELFF	TGTGCCAGCAGCCCCCTCGGGGGACTAGCGGCGAACACCGGGGAGCTGTTTTTT
TRBV12-3/TRBV12-4	TRBJ2-1	NA	TRBD2	CASSPAGGGANDNEQFF	TGTGCCAGCAGCCCTGCGGGGGGCGGGGCGAACGACAATGAGCAGTTCTTC
TRBV12-3/TRBV12-4	TRBJ1-5	few	TRBD1	CASTISDRLNQPQHF	TGTGCCAGCACCATCTCGGACAGGCTCAATCAGCCCCAGCATTTT
TRBV2	TRBJ2-7	NA	NA	CAGSGAEQYF	TGTGCCGGCAGTGGGGCAGAGCAGTACTTC
TRBV24-1	TRBJ2-5	NA	TRBD1	CATSEAWTGRETQYF	TGTGCCACCAGTGAAGCATGGACAGGGAGGGAGACCCAGTACTTC
TRBV4-3	TRBJ1-4	NA	TRBD1	CASSRTGTGREKLFF	TGCGCCAGCAGCCGAACCGGGACAGGGAGGGAAAAACTGTTTTTT